These 3 T cell receptor beta chains were all obtained from the same sample, sequenced in a study of post-analysis software for immune sequencing data. Whole-study findings and limits: There were several TRBV segments more frequent in patients than controls, and TRBV5-6, TRBV5-1 and TRBV20-1 were among them.

The library was made from cDNA and included unique molecular identifiers. Using its own MiXCR run on the PCR reads, TCRdb lists one record per CDR3 protein. The sample has fewer than 700,000 distinct CDR3 sequences, roughly 46% seen once. Their cognate antigens are unknown. Sequencing used blood. The receptors were gathered from a girl under 18 with multiple sclerosis.

The chain carries TRBV2 and TRBJ1-2; D not certain. Germline lookup yields CDR1 SNHLY and CDR2 FYNNEI. CDR3 size: 13 residues. V was clipped by 3 bases and J by 7 bases, with 12 bases between them. Here the CDR3 reads CASSETSGLGYTF. CDR3 in DNA: TGTGCCAGCAGTGAGACCAGTGGGCTTGGCTACACCTTC.

The chain combines TRBV13 with TRBJ2-7; a weak D match, TRBD2 (5 bases). The V end lost 4 bases, the J end lost 2 bases, and 18 bases lay between the germline ends. The length of the CDR3 is 16 residues. The germline CDR1 and CDR2 sequences are PRHDT and FYEKMQ (reference sequence). The CDR3 coding sequence is TGTGCCAGCAGCTGGGCGGGCGGACGCGGCACCTACGAGCAGTACTTC. This translates into CASSWAGGRGTYEQYF.

This chain connects TRBV7-9 to TRBJ2-4; D gene unclear. V was pared by 5 bases and J by 10 bases, with 12 bases between. This CDR3 is 12 amino acids long. Germline V gene data show CDR1 as SEHNR and CDR2 as FQNEAQ (reference sequence). The CDR3: CASSPGGLIQYF. Written as DNA, the CDR3 is TGTGCCAGCAGCCCGGGCGGCCTTATTCAGTACTTC.